This T cell receptor (beta chain) was recovered during a study of response to subunit inactivated influenza vaccine. Study results and limitations: New T cells are recruited in small numbers by each seasonal influenza vaccination, according to the authors' suggestion.

This clonotype was observed a few times. Its antigen is not known. In TCRdb, the RT-PCR reads were re-called with MiXCR into one record per CDR3 protein. The sample consists of about 240,000 distinct CDR3 sequences, 10% to 15% of them appearing once. The CDR3 is 15 residues long. Germline CDR1 is MDHEN and CDR2 is SYDVKM. J was trimmed by 6 bases and V by 6 bases; bases with no gene match: 5. Here the sequenced sample was non-naive T cells sorted from PBMCs, taken around 15 days before vaccination. This sequence originates from a man in his forties or fifties who received an inactivated influenza vaccine. V and J are TRBV28 and TRBJ2-4, with TRBD2 identical over 13 bases. The DNA of the CDR3 is TGTGCCAGCAGACCGGGACTAGCGGGAATAAACATTCAGTACTTC. Translation gives CASRPGLAGINIQYF.